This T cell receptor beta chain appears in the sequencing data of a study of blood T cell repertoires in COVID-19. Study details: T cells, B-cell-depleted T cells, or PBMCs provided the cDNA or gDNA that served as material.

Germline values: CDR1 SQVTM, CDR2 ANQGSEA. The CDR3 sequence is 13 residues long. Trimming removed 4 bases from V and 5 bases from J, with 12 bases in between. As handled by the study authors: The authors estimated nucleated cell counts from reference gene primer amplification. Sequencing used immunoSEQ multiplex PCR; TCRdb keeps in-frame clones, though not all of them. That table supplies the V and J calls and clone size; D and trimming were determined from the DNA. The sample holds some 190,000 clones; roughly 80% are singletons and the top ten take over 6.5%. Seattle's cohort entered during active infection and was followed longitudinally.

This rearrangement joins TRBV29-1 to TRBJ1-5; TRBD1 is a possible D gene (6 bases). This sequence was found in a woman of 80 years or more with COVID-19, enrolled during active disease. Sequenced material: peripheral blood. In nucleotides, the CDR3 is TGCAGCGTTGCCGGGGGGGCGGATCAGCCCCAGCATTTT. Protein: CSVAGGADQPQHF.